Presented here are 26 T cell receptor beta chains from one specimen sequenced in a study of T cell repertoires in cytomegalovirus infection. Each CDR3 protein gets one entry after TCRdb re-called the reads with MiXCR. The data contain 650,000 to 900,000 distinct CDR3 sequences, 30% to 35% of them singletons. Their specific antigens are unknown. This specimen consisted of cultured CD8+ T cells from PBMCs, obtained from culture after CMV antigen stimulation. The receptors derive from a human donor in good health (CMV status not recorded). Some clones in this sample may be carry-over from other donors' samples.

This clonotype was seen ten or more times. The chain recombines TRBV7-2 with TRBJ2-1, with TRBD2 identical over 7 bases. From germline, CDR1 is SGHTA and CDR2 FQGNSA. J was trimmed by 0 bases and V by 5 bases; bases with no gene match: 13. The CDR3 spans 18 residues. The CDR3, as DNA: TGTGCCAGCAGCCCCCCGGGGGGATGGGGTGGCTCCTACAATGAGCAGTTCTTC. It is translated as CASSPPGGWGGSYNEQFF.

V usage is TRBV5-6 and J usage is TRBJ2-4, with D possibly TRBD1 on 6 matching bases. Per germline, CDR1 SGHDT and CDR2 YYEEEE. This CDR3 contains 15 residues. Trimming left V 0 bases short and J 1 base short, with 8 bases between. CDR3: CASSLEGEAKNIQYF. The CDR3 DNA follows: TGTGCCAGCAGCTTGGAGGGGGAGGCCAAAAACATTCAGTACTTC.

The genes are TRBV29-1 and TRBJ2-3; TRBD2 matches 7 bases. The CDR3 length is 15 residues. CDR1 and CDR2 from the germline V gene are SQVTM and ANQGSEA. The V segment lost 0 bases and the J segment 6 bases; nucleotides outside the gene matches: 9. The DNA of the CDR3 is TGCAGCGTTGAAGATTTAGCGGGTTACCGGGATACGCAGTATTTT. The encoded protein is CSVEDLAGYRDTQYF.

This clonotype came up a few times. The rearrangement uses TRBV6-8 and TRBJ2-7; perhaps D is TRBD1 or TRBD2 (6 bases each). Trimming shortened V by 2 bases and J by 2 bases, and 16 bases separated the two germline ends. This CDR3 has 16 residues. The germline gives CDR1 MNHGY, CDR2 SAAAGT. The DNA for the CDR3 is TGTGCCAGCAGTTACCACCGAGGGGGGACGGCCTACGAGCAGTACTTC. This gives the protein CASSYHRGGTAYEQYF.

In DNA, the CDR3 is TGTGCCAGCAGTTCCTCCGGGACAGGGGGGATCGCTCATCAGCCCCAGCATTTT. Protein product: CASSSSGTGGIAHQPQHF. The chain employs TRBV6-8 and TRBJ1-5, with 11 bases aligning to TRBD1. This CDR3 spans 18 amino acids. Germline CDR1 reads MNHGY; CDR2 reads SAAAGT. The V segment lost 4 bases and the J segment 5 bases; nucleotides outside the gene matches: 13.

The CDR3 is CASSPPTGNIQYF. The CDR3 region has the DNA TGTGCCAGCAGCCCCCCGACAGGAAACATTCAGTACTTC. This chain connects TRBV7-3 to TRBJ2-4; D possibly corresponds to TRBD1 (6 bases). This CDR3 region has 13 residues. The V gene's germline CDR1 is SGHTA and CDR2 FQGTGA. Trimming took 5 bases from V and 6 from J, leaving 11 bases between them. Based on the CDR3 plus reference TRBV7-3 and TRBJ2-4, the full variable domain is GAGVSQTPSNKVTEKGKYVELRCDPISGHTALYWYRQSLGQGPEFLIYFQGTGAADDSGLPNDRFFAVRPEGSVSTLKIQRTERGDSAVYLCASSPPTGNIQYFGAGTRLSVL.

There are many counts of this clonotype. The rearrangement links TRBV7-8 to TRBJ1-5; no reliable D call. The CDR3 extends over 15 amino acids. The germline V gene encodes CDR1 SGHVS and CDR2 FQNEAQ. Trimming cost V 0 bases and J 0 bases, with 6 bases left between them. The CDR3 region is CASSLAEGSNQPQHF. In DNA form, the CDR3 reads TGTGCCAGCAGCTTAGCGGAGGGTAGCAATCAGCCCCAGCATTTT.

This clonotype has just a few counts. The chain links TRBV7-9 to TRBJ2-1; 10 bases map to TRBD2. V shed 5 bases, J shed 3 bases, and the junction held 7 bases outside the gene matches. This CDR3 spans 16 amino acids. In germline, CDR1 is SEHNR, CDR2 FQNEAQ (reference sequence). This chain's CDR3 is CASSQRQRGGYNEQFF. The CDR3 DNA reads TGTGCCAGCAGCCAGAGACAGCGGGGGGGCTACAATGAGCAGTTCTTC. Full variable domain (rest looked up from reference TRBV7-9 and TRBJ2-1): DTGVSQNPRHKITKRGQNVTFRCDPISEHNRLYWYRQTLGQGPEFLTYFQNEAQLEKSRLLSDRFSAERPKGSFSTLEIQRTEQGDSAMYLCASSQRQRGGYNEQFFGPGTRLTVL.

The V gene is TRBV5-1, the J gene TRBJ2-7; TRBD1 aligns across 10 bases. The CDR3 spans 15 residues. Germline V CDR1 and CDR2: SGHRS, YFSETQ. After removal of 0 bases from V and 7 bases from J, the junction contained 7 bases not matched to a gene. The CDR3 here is CASSLVRQGASEQYV. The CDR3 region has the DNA TGCGCCAGCAGCTTGGTGAGACAGGGGGCGAGTGAGCAGTACGTC.

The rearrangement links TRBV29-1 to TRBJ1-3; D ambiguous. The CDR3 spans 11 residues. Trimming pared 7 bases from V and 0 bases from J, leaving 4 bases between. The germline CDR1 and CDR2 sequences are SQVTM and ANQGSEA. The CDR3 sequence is CSGRSGNTIYF. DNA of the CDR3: TGCAGCGGGCGCTCTGGAAACACCATATATTTT.

The CDR3, as DNA: TGTGCCAGCAGTGAAGATGCTAGCAGCACAGATACGCAGTATTTT. This sequence encodes CASSEDASSTDTQYF. The chain is built from TRBV2 and TRBJ2-3; possible D gene TRBD2, 5 bases. CDR1 is SNHLY, CDR2 FYNNEI, per germline. The V end lost 1 base, the J end lost 0 bases, and 8 bases lay between the germline ends. The CDR3 runs to 15 residues.

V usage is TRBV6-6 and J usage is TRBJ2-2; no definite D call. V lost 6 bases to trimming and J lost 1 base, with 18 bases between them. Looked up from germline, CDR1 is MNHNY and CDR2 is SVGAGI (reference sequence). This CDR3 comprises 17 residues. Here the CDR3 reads CASRSPSRAENTGELFF. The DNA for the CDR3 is TGTGCCAGCAGGAGCCCCAGTAGGGCGGAGAACACCGGGGAGCTGTTTTTT.

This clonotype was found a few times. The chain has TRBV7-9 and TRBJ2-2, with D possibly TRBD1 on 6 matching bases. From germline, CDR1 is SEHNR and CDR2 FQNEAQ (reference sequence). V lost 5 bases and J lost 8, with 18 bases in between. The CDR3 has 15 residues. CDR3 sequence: CASSDRQGPTGELFF. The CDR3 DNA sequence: TGTGCCAGCAGCGACCGGCAGGGGCCCACTGGGGAGCTGTTTTTT.

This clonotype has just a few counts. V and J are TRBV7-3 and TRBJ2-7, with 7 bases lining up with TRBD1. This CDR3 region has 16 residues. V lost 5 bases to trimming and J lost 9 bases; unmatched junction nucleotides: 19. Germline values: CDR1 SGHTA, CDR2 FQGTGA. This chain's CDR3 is CASSHPTRDSPIRQYF. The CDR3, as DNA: TGTGCCAGCAGCCATCCAACCCGGGACAGCCCAATTAGGCAGTACTTC.

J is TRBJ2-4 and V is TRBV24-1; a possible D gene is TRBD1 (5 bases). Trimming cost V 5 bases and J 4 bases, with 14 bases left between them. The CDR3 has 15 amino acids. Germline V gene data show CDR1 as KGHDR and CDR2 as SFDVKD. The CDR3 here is CATSGGHGVKNIQYF. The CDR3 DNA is TGTGCCACCAGTGGAGGACACGGAGTTAAAAACATTCAGTACTTC.

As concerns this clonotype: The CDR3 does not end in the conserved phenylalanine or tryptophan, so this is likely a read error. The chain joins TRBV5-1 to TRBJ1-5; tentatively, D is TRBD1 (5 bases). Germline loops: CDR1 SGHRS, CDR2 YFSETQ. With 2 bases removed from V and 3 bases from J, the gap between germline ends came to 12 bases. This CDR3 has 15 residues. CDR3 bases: TGCGCCAGCAGCTTATCCGACAGCCCCAATCAGCCCCAGCATTTG. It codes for CASSLSDSPNQPQHL.

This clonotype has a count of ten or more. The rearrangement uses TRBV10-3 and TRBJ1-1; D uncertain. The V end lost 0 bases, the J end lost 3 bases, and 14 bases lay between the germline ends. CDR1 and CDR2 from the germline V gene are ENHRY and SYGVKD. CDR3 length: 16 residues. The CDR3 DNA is TGTGCCATCAGTGAGTCAGGCTCGGCGTGGGACACTGAAGCTTTCTTT. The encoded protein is CAISESGSAWDTEAFF.

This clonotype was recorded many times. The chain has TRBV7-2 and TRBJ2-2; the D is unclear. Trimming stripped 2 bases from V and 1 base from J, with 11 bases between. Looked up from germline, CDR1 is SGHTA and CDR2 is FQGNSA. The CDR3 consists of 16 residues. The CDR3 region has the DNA TGTGCCAGCAGCTTAAACCACCACAAGAACACCGGGGAGCTGTTTTTT. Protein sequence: CASSLNHHKNTGELFF.

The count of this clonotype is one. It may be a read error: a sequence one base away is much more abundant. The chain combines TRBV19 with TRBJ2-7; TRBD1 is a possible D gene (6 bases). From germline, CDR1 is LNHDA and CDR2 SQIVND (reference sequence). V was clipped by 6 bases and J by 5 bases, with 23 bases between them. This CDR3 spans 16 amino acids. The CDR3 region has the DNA TGTGCCAGTAGAAGGCGGCACGAACGGACAGTGGACGAGCAGTACTTC. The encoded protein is CASRRRHERTVDEQYF.

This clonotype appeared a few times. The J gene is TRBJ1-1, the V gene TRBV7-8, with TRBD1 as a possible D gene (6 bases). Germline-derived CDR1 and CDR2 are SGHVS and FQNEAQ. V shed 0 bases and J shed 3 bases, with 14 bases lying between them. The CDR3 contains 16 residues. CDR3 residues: CASSLARREGDTEAFF. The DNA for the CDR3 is TGTGCCAGCAGCTTAGCTCGCAGGGAGGGGGACACTGAAGCTTTCTTT.

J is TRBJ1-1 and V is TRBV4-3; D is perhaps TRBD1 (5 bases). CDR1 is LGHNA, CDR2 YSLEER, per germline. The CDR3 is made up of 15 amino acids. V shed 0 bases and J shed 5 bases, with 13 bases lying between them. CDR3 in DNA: TGCGCCAGCAGCCAAGATTTAGGGGATTGGACTGAAGCTTTCTTT. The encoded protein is CASSQDLGDWTEAFF.

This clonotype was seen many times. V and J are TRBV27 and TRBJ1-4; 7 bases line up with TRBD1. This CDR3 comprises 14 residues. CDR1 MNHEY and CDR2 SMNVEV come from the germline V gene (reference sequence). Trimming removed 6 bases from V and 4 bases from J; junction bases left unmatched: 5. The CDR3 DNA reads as TGTGCCAGCAGCAGACAGGGAAGTAATGAAAAACTGTTTTTT. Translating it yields CASSRQGSNEKLFF.

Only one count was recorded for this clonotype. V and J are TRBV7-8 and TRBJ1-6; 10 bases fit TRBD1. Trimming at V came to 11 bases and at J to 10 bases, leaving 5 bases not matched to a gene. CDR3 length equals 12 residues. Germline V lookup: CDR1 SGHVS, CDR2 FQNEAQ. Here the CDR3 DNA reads TGTGCCTGCGGGACAGGGGACTCACCCCTCCACTTT. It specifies CACGTGDSPLHF.

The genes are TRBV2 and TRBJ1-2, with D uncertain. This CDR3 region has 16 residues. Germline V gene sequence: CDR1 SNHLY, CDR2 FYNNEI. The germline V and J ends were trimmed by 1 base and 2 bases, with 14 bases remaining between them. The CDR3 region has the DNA TGTGCCAGCAGTGAAGTTACTGTGATAAGGAACTATGGCTACACCTTC. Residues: CASSEVTVIRNYGYTF.

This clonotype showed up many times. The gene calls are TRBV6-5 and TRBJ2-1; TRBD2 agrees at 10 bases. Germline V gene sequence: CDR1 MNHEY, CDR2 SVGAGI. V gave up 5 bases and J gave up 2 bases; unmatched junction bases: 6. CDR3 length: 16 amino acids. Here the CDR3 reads CASSTPSGGPYNEQFF. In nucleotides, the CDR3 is TGTGCCAGCAGTACCCCTAGCGGGGGACCCTACAATGAGCAGTTCTTC.

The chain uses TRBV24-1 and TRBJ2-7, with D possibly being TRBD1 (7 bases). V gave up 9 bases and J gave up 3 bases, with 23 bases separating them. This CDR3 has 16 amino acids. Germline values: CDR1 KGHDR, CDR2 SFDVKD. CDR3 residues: CATRRLAVRGVYEQYV. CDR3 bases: TGTGCCACCCGACGCCTAGCAGTCAGGGGGGTCTACGAGCAGTACGTC.